Described below is a single T cell receptor beta chain sequence and its context. This record comes from a study of CD8 T cells in Susac syndrome. RNA in amounts of roughly 0.45 to 1 ug was reverse transcribed with random hexamers. TCRdb re-called the immunoSEQ multiplex PCR reads through MiXCR, storing one row per CDR3 protein. The table records 230,000 or so distinct CDR3 sequences, roughly 96% of them present only once. Bulk CD8+ and CD4+ cells came from magnetic negative isolation; CD8+ TEMRA by FACS. CDR3 length: 15 amino acids. V lost 1 base, J lost 8 bases, and 8 bases stayed unmatched. Germline values: CDR1 MGHRA, CDR2 YSYEKL.

Sample: CD4+ T cells from PBMCs. This chain connects TRBV4-1 to TRBJ1-2; 9 bases are a match to TRBD1. This receptor was taken from a human donor with multiple sclerosis. CDR3 DNA: TGCGCCAGCAGCCAAGCCGGGACAGGGTTCTTCGGCTACACCTTC. This codes for CASSQAGTGFFGYTF.